This T cell receptor (beta chain) appears in the sequencing data of a study of OX40 agonist ivuxolimab in advanced cancers. Study outcomes and limitations: Nonresponders, in some cases, also had low normalized T-cell clonal expansion.

V lost 0 bases and J lost 3; bases outside the gene matches: 7. Germline lookup yields CDR1 MNHEY and CDR2 SMNVEV (reference sequence). The CDR3 covers 16 residues. As to this clone: The target antigen is unknown.

TCRdb's copy holds only in-frame clones and misses some; the assay was immunoSEQ multiplex PCR. Of roughly 93,000 clones listed, under 90% are singletons. This chain connects TRBV27 to TRBJ2-7; 8 positions agree with TRBD1. This receptor was taken from an adult with an advanced solid tumor such as melanoma, head and neck, liver or kidney cancer. The sequences come from CD4+ or CD8+ T cells sorted from blood, collected in a trial of the OX40 agonist ivuxolimab. CDR3 coding DNA: TGTGCCAGCAGTTTATCTAAGCTGGGACAGGTCTACGAGCAGTACTTC. Translated, it gives CASSLSKLGQVYEQYF.